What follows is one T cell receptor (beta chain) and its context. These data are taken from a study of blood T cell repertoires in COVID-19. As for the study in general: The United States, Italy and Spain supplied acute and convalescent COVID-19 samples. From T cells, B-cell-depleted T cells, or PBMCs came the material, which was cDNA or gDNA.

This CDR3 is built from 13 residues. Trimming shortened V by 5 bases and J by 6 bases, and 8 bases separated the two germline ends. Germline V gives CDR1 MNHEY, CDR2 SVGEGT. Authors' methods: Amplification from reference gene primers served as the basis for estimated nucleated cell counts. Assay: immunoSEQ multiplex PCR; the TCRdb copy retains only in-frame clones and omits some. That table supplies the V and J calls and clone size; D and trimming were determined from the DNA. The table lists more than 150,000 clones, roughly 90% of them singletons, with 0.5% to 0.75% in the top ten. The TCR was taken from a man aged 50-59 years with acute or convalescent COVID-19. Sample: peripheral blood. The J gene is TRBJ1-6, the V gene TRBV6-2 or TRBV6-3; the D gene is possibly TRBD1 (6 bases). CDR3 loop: CASSQDSNSPLHF. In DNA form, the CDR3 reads TGTGCCAGCAGTCAGGACAGTAATTCACCCCTCCACTTT.